The clone carrying this T cell receptor beta chain is medium-sized. The data are from a study of T and B cells in COVID-19 patients. Whole-study context: Peripheral blood came from COVID-19 patients with active infection or after recovery. Of 20 active-infection patients, more than nine were critically ill with mechanical ventilation or extracorporeal membrane oxygenation.

CDR3 length equals 11 residues. CDR1 and CDR2 from the germline V gene are LNHDA and SQIVND (reference sequence). Between the trimmed V and J ends, which lost 3 bases and 7 bases, there was a span of 6 bases. From blood, 250-500 ng of genomic DNA served as TRB template. BIOMED2 TRB-A/B primer pools were used in multiplex TRB PCR. A single record per CDR3 protein comes from TCRdb applying MiXCR to the multiplex PCR reads. Here the sample spans 8,000 to 9,500 distinct CDR3 sequences, more than 20% being singletons. The V call is TRBV19, the J call TRBJ1-1; D remains unclear. Sequencing was carried out using blood. The receptor was derived from a human donor who had recovered from COVID-19. The CDR3 is CASSMQDEAFF. The DNA for the CDR3 is TGTGCCAGTAGTATGCAGGATGAAGCTTTCTTT.